The 15 T cell receptor beta chains in this list originate from one sample, sequenced in a study of tumor and adjacent non-tumor tissue in lung cancer. RNA was extracted from bulk tissue without any cell sorting. Distant lung tissue was collected more than 3 cm away from the tumor edge. Three rounds of nested PCR, following a modified ARM-PCR protocol, produced the TCRbeta library. TCRdb itself ran the multiplex PCR reads through MiXCR, one entry per CDR3 protein. The table has around 50,000 distinct CDR3 sequences, 55% to 65% seen once. The material sequenced was distant non-tumor lung tissue. The receptors shown here come from an older woman with non-small cell lung cancer.

To note about this clonotype: The junction departs from the called germline gene at one end, perhaps through a read error. The chain links TRBV11-1 to TRBJ2-7; perhaps TRBD2 as D (6 bases). Germline CDR1 is SGHAT and CDR2 is FQDESV (reference sequence). This CDR3 spans 12 amino acids. CDR3 bases: TGTGCCATCAGCTCGTTAGGGAGGAAGCAGTACTTC. Translation gives CAISSLGRKQYF.

There are many counts of this clonotype. This chain connects TRBV28 to TRBJ2-7; D gene ambiguous. This CDR3 is built from 14 residues. Germline V gene data show CDR1 as MDHEN and CDR2 as SYDVKM. V was trimmed by 2 bases and J by 3 bases, leaving 11 bases between them. CDR3 residues: CASSLRRTVYEQYF. Here the CDR3 DNA reads TGTGCCAGCAGTTTACGTCGGACGGTCTACGAGCAGTACTTC.

Concerning this clonotype itself: A much larger clone differs by one base, so this may be a read error. The conserved phenylalanine or tryptophan is not found at the CDR3 terminus, so this likely reflects a read error. V gene TRBV20-1 combines with J gene TRBJ2-5; 15 positions agree with TRBD2. The V segment lost 6 bases and the J segment 10 bases; nucleotides outside the gene matches: 3. The CDR3 sequence is 12 residues long. CDR1 is DFQATT, CDR2 SNEGSKA, per germline (reference sequence). The CDR3 loop is CSAGTSGRFQYL. For the CDR3, the DNA is TGCAGTGCAGGGACTAGCGGGAGGTTCCAGTACTTA.

As regards this clonotype: The CDR3 does not close with the conserved phenylalanine or tryptophan, likely indicating a read error. The genes are TRBV7-3 and TRBJ2-3; D not certain. The V end was cut by 9 bases, the J end by 5 bases, with 15 bases between. Germline lookup yields CDR1 SGHTA and CDR2 FQGTGA. The CDR3 loop spans 13 amino acids. Here the CDR3 DNA reads TGTGCCAGTAACTCCAACAGTGGAGATACGCAGTATTTA. It encodes CASNSNSGDTQYL.

J is TRBJ1-6 and V is TRBV10-2; D perhaps matches TRBD1 (5 bases). Germline V gene sequence: CDR1 WSHSY, CDR2 SAAADI. The CDR3 loop spans 14 amino acids. V was trimmed by 4 bases and J by 12 bases, leaving 16 bases between them. Here the CDR3 reads CASSALQGNLPLHF. The CDR3 bases are TGCGCCAGCAGTGCTTTGCAGGGAAACCTACCCCTCCACTTT.

As to this clonotype: This may come from a read error, since a much larger clone is one base off. The V call is TRBV7-9, the J call TRBJ1-2, with TRBD1 matching 8 bases. CDR1 and CDR2 (germline): SEHNR, FQNEAQ (reference sequence). This CDR3 comprises 18 residues. Unmatched junction bases numbered 11, after V lost 2 bases and J lost 0 bases. In DNA, the CDR3 is TGTGCCAGCAGCTTACGGACAGGGACGGATCTAACTAACTATGGCTACACCTTC. This codes for CASSLRTGTDLTNYGYTF.

This clonotype occurred a few times. This may stem from a read error, because a much larger clone lies one nucleotide away. The chain is built from TRBV6-1 and TRBJ2-7; 10 bases are shared with TRBD2. Germline CDR1 and CDR2: MNHNS and SASEGT. This CDR3 is 15 amino acids long. This CDR3 is CVSSERLAGDYEQYF. CDR3 in DNA: TGTGTCAGCAGTGAAAGGCTAGCGGGAGACTACGAGCAGTACTTC.

The chain couples TRBV12-3 or TRBV12-4 to TRBJ2-7, with D uncertain. CDR3 length equals 15 residues. The V end was cut by 1 base, the J end by 6 bases, with 16 bases between. CDR3 protein: CASSLGTVSSREQYF. In nucleotides, the CDR3 is TGTGCCAGCAGTTTAGGAACGGTAAGCTCCCGCGAGCAGTACTTC.

The CDR3 protein is CATSTGATEAFF. The CDR3 region has the DNA TGTGCCACCAGTACAGGGGCCACTGAAGCTTTCTTT. The chain recombines TRBV24-1 with TRBJ1-1, with 7 bases lining up with TRBD1. There are 12 residues in the CDR3. Germline CDR1 KGHDR, CDR2 SFDVKD. V was pared by 6 bases and J by 4 bases, with 1 base of the junction left unmatched.

On this clonotype itself: The CDR3 does not close with the conserved phenylalanine or tryptophan, likely indicating a read error. This chain links TRBV6-5 with TRBJ2-7; TRBD1 aligns across 11 bases. The CDR3 has 15 residues. Germline V gene lookup returns CDR1 MNHEY and CDR2 SVGAGI. CDR3 sequence (DNA): TGTGCCAGTAGTTACTCCGGACAGGGGGCGCGTGGGCAGTACTGT. Encoded protein: CASSYSGQGARGQYC.

Notes on this clonotype: One junction end does not reproduce the germline sequence, and a read error may be involved. The gene calls are TRBV11-1 and TRBJ2-3; 8 positions match TRBD1. The CDR3 runs 14 residues. Per germline, CDR1 SGHAT and CDR2 FQDESV (reference sequence). CDR3 coding DNA: TGTGCCAGCTGCTTGGACAGGGAAGTAGATACGCAGTATTTT. Translation gives CASCLDREVDTQYF.

As to this clonotype: Being one base from a much bigger clone, this may be a read error. This chain joins TRBV20-1 and TRBJ2-5, with 11 bases aligning to TRBD1. The CDR3 is made up of 14 amino acids. Germline V gives CDR1 DFQATT, CDR2 SNEGSKA (reference sequence). The CDR3 DNA is TGCAGTACTAGAGGCGGGACAGGGGGGGAGACCCAGTACTTC. Translating gives CSTRGGTGGETQYF.

A few counts support this clonotype. A single base separates this from a much larger clone, so it may be a read error. The chain employs TRBV5-6 and TRBJ2-3, with a possible D match to TRBD2 (5 bases). Germline lookup yields CDR1 SGHDT and CDR2 YYEEEE. This CDR3 has 14 amino acids. The CDR3 DNA follows: TGTGCCAACAGCACAAGCGGAAGCACAGATACGCAGTATTTT. It yields the protein CANSTSGSTDTQYF.

Worth noting for this clonotype: At one boundary the junction diverges from the germline segment, which might be a read error. The V call is TRBV5-1, the J call TRBJ2-1, with TRBD1 identical over 8 bases. The CDR3 is 14 residues long. CDR1 is SGHRS, CDR2 YFSETQ, per germline. CDR3 bases: TGCGTCAGCAGCTTGGCGGGACAGGCCAATGAGCAGTTCTTC. Its protein is CVSSLAGQANEQFF.

As regards this clonotype: Because it lacks the conserved phenylalanine or tryptophan at the end, this CDR3 is likely a read error. It is unclear where the CDR3 begins or ends on the DNA, so no DNA is shown, and the CDR3 is as TCRdb lists it. The rearrangement uses TRBV6-1 and TRBJ2-5; the table calls TRBD2, which could not be checked here. The length of the CDR3 is 14 amino acids, counting both ends. Looked up from germline, CDR1 is MNHNS and CDR2 is SASEGT. The CDR3 is CASETSGSQETQYL.